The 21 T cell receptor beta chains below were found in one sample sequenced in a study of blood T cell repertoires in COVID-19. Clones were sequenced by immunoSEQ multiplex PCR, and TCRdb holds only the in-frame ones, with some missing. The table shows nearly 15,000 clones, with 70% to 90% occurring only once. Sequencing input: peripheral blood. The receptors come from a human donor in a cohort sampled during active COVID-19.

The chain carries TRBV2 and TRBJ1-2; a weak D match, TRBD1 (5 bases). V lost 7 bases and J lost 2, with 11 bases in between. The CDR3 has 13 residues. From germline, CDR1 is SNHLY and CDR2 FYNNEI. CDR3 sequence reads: CASTTQGNYGYTF. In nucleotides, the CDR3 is TGTGCCAGCACGACGCAGGGCAACTATGGCTACACCTTC.

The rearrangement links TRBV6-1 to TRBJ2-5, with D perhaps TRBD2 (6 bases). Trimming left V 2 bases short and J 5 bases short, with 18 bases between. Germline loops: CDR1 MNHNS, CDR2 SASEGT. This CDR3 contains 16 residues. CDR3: CASSEMAGPWMETQYF. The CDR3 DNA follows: TGTGCCAGCAGTGAAATGGCGGGGCCATGGATGGAGACCCAGTACTTC.

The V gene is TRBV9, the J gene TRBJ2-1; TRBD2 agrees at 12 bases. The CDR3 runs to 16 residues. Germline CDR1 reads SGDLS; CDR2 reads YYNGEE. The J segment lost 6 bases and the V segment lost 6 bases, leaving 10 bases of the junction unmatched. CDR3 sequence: CASNPASGGAGNEQFF. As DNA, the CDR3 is TGTGCCAGCAACCCGGCTAGCGGGGGGGCCGGCAATGAGCAGTTCTTC.

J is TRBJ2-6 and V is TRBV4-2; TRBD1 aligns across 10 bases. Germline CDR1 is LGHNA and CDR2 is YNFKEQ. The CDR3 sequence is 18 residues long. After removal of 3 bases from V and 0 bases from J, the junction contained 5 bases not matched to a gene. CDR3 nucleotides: TGTGCCAGCAGCCATGGGACAGGGGCCCACTCTGGGGCCAACGTCCTGACTTTC. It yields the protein CASSHGTGAHSGANVLTF.

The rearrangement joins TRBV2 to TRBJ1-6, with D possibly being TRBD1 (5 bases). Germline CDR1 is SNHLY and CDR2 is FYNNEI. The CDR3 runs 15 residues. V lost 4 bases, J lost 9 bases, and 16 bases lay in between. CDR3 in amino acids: CASSGSMTAGSPLHF. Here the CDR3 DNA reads TGTGCCAGCAGTGGTTCGATGACAGCGGGTTCACCCCTCCACTTT.

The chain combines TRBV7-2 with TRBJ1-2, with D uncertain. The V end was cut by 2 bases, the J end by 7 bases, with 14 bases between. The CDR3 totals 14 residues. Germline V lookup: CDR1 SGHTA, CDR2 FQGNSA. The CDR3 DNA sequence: TGTGCCAGCAGCTTATATTACACAAGTGGTGGCTACACCTTC. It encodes CASSLYYTSGGYTF.

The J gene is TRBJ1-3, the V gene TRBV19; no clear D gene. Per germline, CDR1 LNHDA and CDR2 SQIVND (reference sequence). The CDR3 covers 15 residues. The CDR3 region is CGSDNRVTQGNTIYF. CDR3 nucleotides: TGTGGCTCTGATAACAGAGTTACGCAGGGAAACACCATATATTTT.

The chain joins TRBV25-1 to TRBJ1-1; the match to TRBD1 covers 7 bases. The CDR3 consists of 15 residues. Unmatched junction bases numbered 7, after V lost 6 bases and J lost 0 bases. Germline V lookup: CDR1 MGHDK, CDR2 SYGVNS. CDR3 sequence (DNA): TGTGCCAGCAGCGTGACAGGGAGTATGAACACTGAAGCTTTCTTT. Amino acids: CASSVTGSMNTEAFF. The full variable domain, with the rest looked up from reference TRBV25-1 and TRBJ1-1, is EADIYQTPRYLVIGTGKKITLECSQTMGHDKMYWYQQDPGMELHLIHYSYGVNSTEKGDLSSESTVSRIRTEHFPLTLESARPSHTSQYLCASSVTGSMNTEAFFGQGTRLTVV.

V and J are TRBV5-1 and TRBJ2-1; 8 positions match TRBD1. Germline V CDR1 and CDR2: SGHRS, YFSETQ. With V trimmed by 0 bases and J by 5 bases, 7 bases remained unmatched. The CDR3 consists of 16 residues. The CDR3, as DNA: TGCGCCAGCAGCTTGGCTGTCTCAGGGGGCCACAATGAGCAGTTCTTC. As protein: CASSLAVSGGHNEQFF.

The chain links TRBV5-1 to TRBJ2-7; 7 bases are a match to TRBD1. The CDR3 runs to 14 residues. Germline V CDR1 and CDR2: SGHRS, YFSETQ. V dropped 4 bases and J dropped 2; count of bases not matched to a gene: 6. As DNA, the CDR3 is TGCGCCAGCAGCCGGAAAGACAGGGCCTACGAGCAGTACTTC. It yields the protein CASSRKDRAYEQYF.

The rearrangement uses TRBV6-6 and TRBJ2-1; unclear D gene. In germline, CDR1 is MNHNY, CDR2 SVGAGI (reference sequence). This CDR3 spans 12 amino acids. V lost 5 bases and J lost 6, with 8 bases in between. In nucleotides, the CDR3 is TGTGCCAGCAGTCCGGTTGGCAATGAGCAGTTCTTC. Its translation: CASSPVGNEQFF.

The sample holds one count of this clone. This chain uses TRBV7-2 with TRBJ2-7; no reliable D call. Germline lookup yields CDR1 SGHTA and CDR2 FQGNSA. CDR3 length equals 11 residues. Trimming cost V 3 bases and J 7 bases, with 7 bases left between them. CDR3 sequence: CASSLAGEQYF. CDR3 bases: TGTGCCAGCAGCTTGGCCGGGGAGCAGTACTTC.

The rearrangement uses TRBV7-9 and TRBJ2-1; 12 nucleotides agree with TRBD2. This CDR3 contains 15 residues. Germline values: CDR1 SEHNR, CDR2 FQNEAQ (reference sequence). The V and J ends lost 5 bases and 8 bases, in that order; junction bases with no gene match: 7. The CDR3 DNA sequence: TGTGCCAGCAGCCCTCGGGGACTAGCGGGCTATGAGCAGTTCTTC. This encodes CASSPRGLAGYEQFF.

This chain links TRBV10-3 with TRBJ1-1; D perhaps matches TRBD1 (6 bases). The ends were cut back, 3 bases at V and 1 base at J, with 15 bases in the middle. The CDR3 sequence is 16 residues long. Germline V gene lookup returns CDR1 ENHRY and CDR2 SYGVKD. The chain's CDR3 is CAISERAGQTNTEAFF. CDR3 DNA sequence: TGTGCCATCAGTGAAAGAGCAGGACAGACGAACACTGAAGCTTTCTTT.

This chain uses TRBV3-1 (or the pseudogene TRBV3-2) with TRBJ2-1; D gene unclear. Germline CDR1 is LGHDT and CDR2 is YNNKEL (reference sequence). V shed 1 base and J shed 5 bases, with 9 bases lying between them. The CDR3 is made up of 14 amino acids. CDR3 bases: TGTGCCAGCAGCCAAGCCGGCGGCAACAATGAGCAGTTCTTC. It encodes CASSQAGGNNEQFF.

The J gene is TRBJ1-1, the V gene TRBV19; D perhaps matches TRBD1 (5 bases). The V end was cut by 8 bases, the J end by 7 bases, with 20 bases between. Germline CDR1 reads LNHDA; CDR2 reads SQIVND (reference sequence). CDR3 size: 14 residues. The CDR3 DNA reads TGTGCCAGTCACAGTCTTCGAGACAGCCTTGAAGCTTTCTTT. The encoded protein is CASHSLRDSLEAFF.

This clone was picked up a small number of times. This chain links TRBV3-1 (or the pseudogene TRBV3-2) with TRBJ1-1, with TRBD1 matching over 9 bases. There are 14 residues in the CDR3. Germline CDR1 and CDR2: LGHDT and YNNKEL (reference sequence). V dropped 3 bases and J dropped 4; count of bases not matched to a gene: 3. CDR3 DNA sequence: TGTGCCAGCAGCCAGGGACAGGGAGGCACTGAAGCTTTCTTT. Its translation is CASSQGQGGTEAFF.

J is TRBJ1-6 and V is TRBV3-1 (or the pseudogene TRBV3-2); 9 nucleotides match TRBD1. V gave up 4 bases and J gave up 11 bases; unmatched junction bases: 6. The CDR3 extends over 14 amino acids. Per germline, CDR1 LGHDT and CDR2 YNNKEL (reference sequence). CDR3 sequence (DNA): TGTGCCAGCAGCCGGGGACAGGGTTCGACACCCCTCCACTTT. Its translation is CASSRGQGSTPLHF.

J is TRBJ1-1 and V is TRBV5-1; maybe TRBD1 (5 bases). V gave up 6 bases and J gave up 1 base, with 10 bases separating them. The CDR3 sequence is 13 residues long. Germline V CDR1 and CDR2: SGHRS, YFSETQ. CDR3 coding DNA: TGCGCCAGCATGGACATTCAGAACACTGAAGCTTTCTTT. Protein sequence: CASMDIQNTEAFF.

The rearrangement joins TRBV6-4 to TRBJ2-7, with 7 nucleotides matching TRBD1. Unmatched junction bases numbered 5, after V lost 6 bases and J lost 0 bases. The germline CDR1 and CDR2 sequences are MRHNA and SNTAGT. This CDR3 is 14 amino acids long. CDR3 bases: TGTGCCAGCAGGCCTACAGGGGCCTCCTACGAGCAGTACTTC. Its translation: CASRPTGASYEQYF.

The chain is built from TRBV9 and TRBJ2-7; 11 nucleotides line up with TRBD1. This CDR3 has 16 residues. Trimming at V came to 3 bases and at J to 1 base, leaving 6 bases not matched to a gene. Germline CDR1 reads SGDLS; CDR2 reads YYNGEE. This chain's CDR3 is CASSDPGQGVSYEQYF. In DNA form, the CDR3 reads TGTGCCAGCAGCGATCCGGGACAGGGGGTATCCTACGAGCAGTACTTC.